This TCR beta chain was recorded in a study of cytomegalovirus exposure and HLA in healthy donors. The donors were healthy bone marrow donors. The CDR3 extends over 16 amino acids. Unmatched junction bases numbered 2, after V lost 0 bases and J lost 0 bases. Germline V lookup: CDR1 SEHNR, CDR2 FQNEAQ (reference sequence). The PCR contained 60 Vbeta and 13 Jbeta primers. Sequencing used immunoSEQ multiplex PCR; TCRdb keeps in-frame clones, though not all of them. The profile shows fewer than 200,000 clones, 65% to 85% of them singletons. The sequencing input was PBMCs. This chain joins TRBV7-9 and TRBJ2-7; 10 positions agree with TRBD2. This clonotype was obtained from a man aged 60 to 69 in good health and CMV-seronegative. The chain's CDR3 is CASSLAAGGSSYEQYF. The CDR3 DNA follows: TGTGCCAGCAGCTTAGCAGCGGGGGGGAGCTCCTACGAGCAGTACTTC.